The following is a TCR beta chain sequence with its context. Poor-prognosis osteosarcoma patients supplied post-treatment primary, local recurrence and metastasis tumor specimens. Trimming removed 3 bases from V and 4 bases from J, with 10 bases in between. The CDR3 sequence is 12 residues long. Germline values: CDR1 GTSNPN, CDR2 SVGIG (reference sequence). The entry originates in a study of the immune and genomic landscape of osteosarcoma. Whole-study context: The cohort was enriched for poor-risk osteosarcoma.

TCRdb's copy holds only in-frame clones and misses some; the assay was immunoSEQ multiplex PCR. The top ten hold roughly a sixth of the sample, which has about 10,000 clones, 60% to 75% seen once. V and J are TRBV30 and TRBJ2-7; D gene uncertain. The sample taken for sequencing was osteosarcoma tumor tissue from the lung. This receptor was identified in a human donor with osteosarcoma. CDR3 sequence: CAWSPLNYEQYF. CDR3 coding DNA: TGTGCCTGGAGCCCGTTAAATTACGAGCAGTACTTC.